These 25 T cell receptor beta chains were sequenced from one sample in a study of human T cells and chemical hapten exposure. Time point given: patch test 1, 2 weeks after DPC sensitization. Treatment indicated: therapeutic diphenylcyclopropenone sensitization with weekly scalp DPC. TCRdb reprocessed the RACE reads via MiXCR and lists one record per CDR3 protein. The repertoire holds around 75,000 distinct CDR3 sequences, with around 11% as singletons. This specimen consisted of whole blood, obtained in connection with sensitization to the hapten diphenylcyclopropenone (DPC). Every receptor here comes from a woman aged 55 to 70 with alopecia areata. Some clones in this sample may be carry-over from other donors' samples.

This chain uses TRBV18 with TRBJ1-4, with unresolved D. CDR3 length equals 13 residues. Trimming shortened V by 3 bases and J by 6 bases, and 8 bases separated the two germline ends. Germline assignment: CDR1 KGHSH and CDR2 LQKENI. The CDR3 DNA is TGTGCCAGCTCACCTGCCCTGTATGAAAAACTGTTTTTT. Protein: CASSPALYEKLFF.

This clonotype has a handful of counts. The CDR3 loop is CASSGQGLSEKLFF. For the CDR3, the DNA is TGTGCCAGCAGCGGACAGGGGCTAAGCGAAAAACTGTTTTTT. The V gene is TRBV9, the J gene TRBJ1-4, with 8 nucleotides matching TRBD1. The length of the CDR3 is 14 residues. CDR1 is SGDLS, CDR2 YYNGEE, per germline. The V and J ends lost 3 bases and 8 bases, in that order; junction bases with no gene match: 6.

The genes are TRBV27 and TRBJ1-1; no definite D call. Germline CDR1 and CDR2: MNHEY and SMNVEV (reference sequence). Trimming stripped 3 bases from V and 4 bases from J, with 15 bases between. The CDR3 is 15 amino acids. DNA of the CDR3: TGTGCCAGCAGTTTGGATTGGCGGGCTCGCACTGAAGCTTTCTTT. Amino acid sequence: CASSLDWRARTEAFF.

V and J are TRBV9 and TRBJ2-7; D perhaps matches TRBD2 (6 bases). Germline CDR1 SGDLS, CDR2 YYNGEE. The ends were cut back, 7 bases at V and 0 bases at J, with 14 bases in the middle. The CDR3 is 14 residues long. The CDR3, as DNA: TGTGCCAGCGGTGCCGGCGGGGCCTCCTACGAGCAGTACTTC. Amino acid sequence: CASGAGGASYEQYF.

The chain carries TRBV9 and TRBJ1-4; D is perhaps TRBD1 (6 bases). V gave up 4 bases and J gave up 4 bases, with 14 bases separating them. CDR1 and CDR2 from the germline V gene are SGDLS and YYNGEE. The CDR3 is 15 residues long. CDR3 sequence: CASSTRQGNNEKLFF. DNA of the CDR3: TGTGCCAGCAGCACCCGGCAGGGGAATAATGAAAAACTGTTTTTT.

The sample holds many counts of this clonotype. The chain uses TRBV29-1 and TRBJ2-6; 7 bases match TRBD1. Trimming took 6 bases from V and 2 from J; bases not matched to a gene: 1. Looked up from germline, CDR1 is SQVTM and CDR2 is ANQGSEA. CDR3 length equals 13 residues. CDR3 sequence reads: CSVDRAGANVLTF. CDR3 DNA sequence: TGCAGCGTAGACAGGGCTGGGGCCAACGTCCTGACTTTC.

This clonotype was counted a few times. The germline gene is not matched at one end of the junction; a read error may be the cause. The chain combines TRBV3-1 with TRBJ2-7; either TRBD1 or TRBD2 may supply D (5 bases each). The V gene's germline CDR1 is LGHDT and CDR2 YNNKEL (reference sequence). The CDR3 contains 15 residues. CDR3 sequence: CASSQGAGTSHEQYF. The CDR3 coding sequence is TGTGCCAGCAGCCAAGGCGCCGGGACCTCCCACGAGCAGTACTTC.

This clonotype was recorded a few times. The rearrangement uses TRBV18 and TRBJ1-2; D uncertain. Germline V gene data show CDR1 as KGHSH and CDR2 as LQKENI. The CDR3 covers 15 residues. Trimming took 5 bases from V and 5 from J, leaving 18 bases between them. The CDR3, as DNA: TGTGCCAGCTCAACTGAGGGTCTGACGGCTTATGGCTACACCTTC. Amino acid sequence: CASSTEGLTAYGYTF.

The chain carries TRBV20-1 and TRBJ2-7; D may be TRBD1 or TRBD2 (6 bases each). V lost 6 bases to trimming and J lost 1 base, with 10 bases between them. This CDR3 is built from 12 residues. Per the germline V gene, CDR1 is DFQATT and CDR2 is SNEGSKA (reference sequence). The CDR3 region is CSAEGVSYEQYF. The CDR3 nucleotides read TGCAGTGCGGAGGGGGTTTCCTACGAGCAGTACTTC.

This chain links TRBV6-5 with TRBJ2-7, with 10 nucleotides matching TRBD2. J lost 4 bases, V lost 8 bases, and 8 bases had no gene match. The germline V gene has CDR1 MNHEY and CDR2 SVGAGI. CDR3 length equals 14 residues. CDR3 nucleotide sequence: TGTGCCAGCCGTGCGAGCGGGGGGGGTTACGAGCAGTACTTC. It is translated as CASRASGGGYEQYF.

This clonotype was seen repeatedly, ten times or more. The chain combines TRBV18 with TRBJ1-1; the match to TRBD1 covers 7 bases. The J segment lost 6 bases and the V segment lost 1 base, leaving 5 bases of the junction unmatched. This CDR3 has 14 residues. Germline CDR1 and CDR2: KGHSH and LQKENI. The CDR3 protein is CASSPRQGSAEAFF. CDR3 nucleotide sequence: TGTGCCAGCTCACCACGACAGGGATCAGCTGAAGCTTTCTTT.

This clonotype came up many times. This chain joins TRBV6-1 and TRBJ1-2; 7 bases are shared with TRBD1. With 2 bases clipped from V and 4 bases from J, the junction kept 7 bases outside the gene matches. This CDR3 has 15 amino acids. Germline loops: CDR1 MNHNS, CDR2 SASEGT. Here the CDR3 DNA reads TGTGCCAGCAGTGAAAGAGGGGACAGACTCTATGGCTACACCTTC. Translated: CASSERGDRLYGYTF.

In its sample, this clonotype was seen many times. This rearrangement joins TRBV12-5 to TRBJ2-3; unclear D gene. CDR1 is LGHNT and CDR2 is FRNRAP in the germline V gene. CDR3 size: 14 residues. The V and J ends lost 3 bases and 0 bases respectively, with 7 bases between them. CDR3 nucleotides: TGTGCTAGTGGTTTTGGAATGAGCACAGATACGCAGTATTTT. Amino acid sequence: CASGFGMSTDTQYF.

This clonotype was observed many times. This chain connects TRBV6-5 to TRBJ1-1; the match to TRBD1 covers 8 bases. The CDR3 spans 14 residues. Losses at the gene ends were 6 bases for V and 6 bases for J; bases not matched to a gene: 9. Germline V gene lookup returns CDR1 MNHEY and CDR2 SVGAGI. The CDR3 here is CASRSTGGMAEAFF. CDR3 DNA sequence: TGTGCCAGCAGATCTACAGGGGGAATGGCTGAAGCTTTCTTT.

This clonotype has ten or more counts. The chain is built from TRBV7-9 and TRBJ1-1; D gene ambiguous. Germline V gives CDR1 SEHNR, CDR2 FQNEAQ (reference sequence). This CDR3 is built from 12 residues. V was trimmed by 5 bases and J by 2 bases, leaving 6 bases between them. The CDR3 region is CASSPDNTEAFF. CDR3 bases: TGTGCCAGCAGCCCGGACAACACTGAAGCTTTCTTT.

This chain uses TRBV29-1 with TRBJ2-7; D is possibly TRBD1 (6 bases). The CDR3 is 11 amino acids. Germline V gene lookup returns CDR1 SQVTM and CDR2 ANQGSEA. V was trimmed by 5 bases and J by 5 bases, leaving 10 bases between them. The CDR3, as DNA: TGCAGCGTTCAGGGGAATGACGAGCAGTACTTC. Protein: CSVQGNDEQYF.

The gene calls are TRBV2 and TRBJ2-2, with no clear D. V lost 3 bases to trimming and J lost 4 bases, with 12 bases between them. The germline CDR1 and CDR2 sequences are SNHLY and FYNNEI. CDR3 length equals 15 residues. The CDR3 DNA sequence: TGTGCCAGCAGTGACGAAGATAGTTCCACCGGGGAGCTGTTTTTT. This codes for CASSDEDSSTGELFF.

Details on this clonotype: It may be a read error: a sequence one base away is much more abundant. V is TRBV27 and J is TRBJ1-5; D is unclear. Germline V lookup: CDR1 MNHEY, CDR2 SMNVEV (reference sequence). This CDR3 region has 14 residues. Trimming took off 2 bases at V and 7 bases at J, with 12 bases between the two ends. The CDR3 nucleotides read TGTGCCAGCAGTTTAATGAGGACGAAGCAGCCCCAGCATTTT. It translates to CASSLMRTKQPQHF.

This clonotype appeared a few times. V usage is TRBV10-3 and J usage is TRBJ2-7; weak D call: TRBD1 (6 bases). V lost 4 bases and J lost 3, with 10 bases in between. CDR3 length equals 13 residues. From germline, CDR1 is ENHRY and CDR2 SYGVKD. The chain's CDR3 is CAISGDTLYEQYF. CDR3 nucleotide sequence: TGTGCCATCAGTGGGGACACTCTCTACGAGCAGTACTTC.

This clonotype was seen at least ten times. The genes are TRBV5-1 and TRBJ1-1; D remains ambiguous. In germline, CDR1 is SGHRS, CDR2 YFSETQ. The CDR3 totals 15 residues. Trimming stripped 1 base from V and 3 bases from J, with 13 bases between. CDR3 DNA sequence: TGCGCCAGCAGCTTGTGGGTAGGGCAGGACACTGAAGCTTTCTTT. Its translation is CASSLWVGQDTEAFF.

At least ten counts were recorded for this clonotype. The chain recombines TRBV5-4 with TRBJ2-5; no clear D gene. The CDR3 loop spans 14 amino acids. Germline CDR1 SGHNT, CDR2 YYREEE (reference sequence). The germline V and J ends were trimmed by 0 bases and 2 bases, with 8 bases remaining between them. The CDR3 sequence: CASSLEWQQETQYF. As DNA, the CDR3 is TGTGCCAGCAGCTTGGAGTGGCAGCAAGAGACCCAGTACTTC.

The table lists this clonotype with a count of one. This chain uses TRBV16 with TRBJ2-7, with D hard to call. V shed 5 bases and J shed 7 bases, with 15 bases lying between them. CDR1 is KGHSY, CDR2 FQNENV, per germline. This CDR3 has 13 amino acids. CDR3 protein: CASSSRIGYEQYF. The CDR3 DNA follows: TGTGCCAGCAGCTCCCGGATAGGGTATGAGCAGTACTTC.

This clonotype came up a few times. The CDR3 region is CASSGGQRGTEAFF. CDR3 in DNA: TGTGCCAGCAGTGGGGGACAGAGGGGCACTGAAGCTTTCTTT. This chain joins TRBV2 and TRBJ1-1, with 7 positions matching TRBD1. With 4 bases clipped from V and 4 bases from J, the junction kept 6 bases outside the gene matches. CDR1 SNHLY and CDR2 FYNNEI come from the germline V gene. The CDR3 runs to 14 residues. Full variable domain (remainder filled in from reference TRBV2 and TRBJ1-1): EPEVTQTPSHQVTQMGQEVILRCVPISNHLYFYWYRQILGQKVEFLVSFYNNEISEKSEIFDDQFSVERPDGSNFTLKIRSTKLEDSAMYFCASSGGQRGTEAFFGQGTRLTVV.

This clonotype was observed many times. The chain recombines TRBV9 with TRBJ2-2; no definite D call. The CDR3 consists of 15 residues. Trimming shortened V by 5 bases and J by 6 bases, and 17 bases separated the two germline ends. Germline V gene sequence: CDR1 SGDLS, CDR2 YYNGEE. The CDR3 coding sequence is TGTGCCAGCAGGCCAGACATCTTTGGTCCCGGGGAGCTGTTTTTT. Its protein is CASRPDIFGPGELFF. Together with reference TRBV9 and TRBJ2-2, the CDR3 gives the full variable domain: DSGVTQTPKHLITATGQRVTLRCSPRSGDLSVYWYQQSLDQGLQFLIQYYNGEERAKGNILERFSAQQFPDLHSELNLSSLELGDSALYFCASRPDIFGPGELFFGEGSRLTVL.

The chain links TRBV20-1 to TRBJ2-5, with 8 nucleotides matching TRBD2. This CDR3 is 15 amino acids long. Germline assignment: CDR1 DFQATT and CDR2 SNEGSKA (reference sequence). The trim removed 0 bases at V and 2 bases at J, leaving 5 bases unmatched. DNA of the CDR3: TGCAGTGCTAGAGATGGGGGACTAGGACAAGAGACCCAGTACTTC. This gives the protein CSARDGGLGQETQYF.